This T cell receptor beta chain was recovered during a study of cytomegalovirus exposure and HLA in healthy donors. The CDR3 runs to 16 residues. Per germline, CDR1 SEHNR and CDR2 FQNEAQ (reference sequence). The V end was cut by 7 bases, the J end by 7 bases, with 22 bases between. Profiling relied on immunoSEQ multiplex PCR, and the TCRdb table lists in-frame clones only, not all of them. The repertoire holds about 64,000 clones, roughly 94% seen once, with 1% to 1.5% in the top ten. The rearrangement links TRBV7-9 to TRBJ2-2, with D perhaps matching TRBD2 (5 bases). Sequenced material: PBMCs. The TCR sequence derives from a woman aged 18-30 years in good health and CMV-seronegative. The CDR3 region has the DNA TGTGCCAGCAAATCTGGACTCAACTTTCCCGGCGGGGAGCTGTTTTTT. Amino acids: CASKSGLNFPGGELFF.